This TCR beta chain was captured in a study of post-analysis software for immune sequencing data. About the research overall: Progressive-relapsing, secondary progressive and relapsing-remitting multiple sclerosis were among the disease courses included.

cDNA libraries of TCR beta carried unique molecular identifiers. Hundreds of thousands of cDNA molecules came from around 1 to 9.1 million T cells. MiXCR, applied by TCRdb to the PCR reads, yields one record per CDR3 protein. In the table there are some 690,000 distinct CDR3 sequences, 59% of which are singletons. The study's findings and limits: Normalized Chao1 diversity was significantly reduced in patients versus controls. The five TRBV segments detected at higher frequency in patients than in controls included TRBV5-6, TRBV5-1 and TRBV20-1.

In regard to this clonotype: As yet, its antigen is unknown.

CDR1 and CDR2 from the germline V gene are LGHDT and YNNKEL (reference sequence). CDR3 length: 13 amino acids. Trimming shortened V by 1 base and J by 9 bases, and 10 bases separated the two germline ends. This chain connects TRBV3-1 to TRBJ2-1, with D perhaps matching TRBD1 or TRBD2 (5 bases each). The receptor comes from a girl aged 2 to 9 with multiple sclerosis. The sequenced sample was blood. The CDR3, as DNA: TGTGCCAGCAGCCAAGCGAGGGGCAGTGAGCAGTTCTTC. Translated: CASSQARGSEQFF.